This TCR beta chain originates from a study of Ad26.COV2.S vaccination and SARS-CoV-2 variants (dated by TCRdb to 2020 to 2023). Describing the broader study: Donors in the vaccine arm were drawn from COV1001, a multicentre, randomized, double-blind, placebo-controlled phase I-IIa trial testing Ad26.COV2.S in healthy adults. Ad26.COV2.S was given intramuscularly at 5x10^10 or 1x10^11 viral particles, as a single shot or as two shots 56 days apart. Trial participants were randomized into five groups of five: low-dose or high-dose Ad26.COV2.S given once or twice, or placebo on both occasions. The specificity and breadth of SARS-CoV-2-reactive T cell receptors after Ad26.COV2.S vaccination were assessed by TCRbeta repertoire sequencing. The TCR-sequenced set comprised about 32 samples: 19 Ad26.COV2.S vaccine recipients, 5 placebo recipients and 8 SARS-CoV-2 convalescent individuals. Blinding of investigators to trial group allocation was maintained during experiments and outcome assessment.

Findings and caveats that apply to the study as a whole: Comparing responses between vaccine doses or regimens was not something the study was powered to do. Substantial breadth of spike-specific CD8+ and CD4+ T cell responses was reported after vaccination. The authors noted that total T cell responses may have been underestimated by the TCR breadth and depth analyses. Vaccine and placebo recipients had similar non-spike TCR breadth, a finding consistent with the vaccine containing only spike. Ad26.COV2.S recipients had higher spike-specific TCR breadth than placebo recipients (P = 0.0014).

Per the publication, the treatment or condition label means: around 19 received Ad26.COV2.S at low or high dose, single or two shots; about 5 received placebo; per-sample allocation not given. For vaccine and placebo recipients, the sequenced repertoires came from samples collected on day 63 after the first injection. In Cohort 1b, about two dozen adults aged 18-55 years were enrolled at a single site in Boston, USA, between 29 July and 7 August 2020. Ad26.COV2.S was a replication-incompetent adenovirus type 26 vector that expressed a prefusion-stabilized SARS-CoV-2 spike protein derived from the original Wuhan strain. This clone was observed once. The antigen this receptor binds is unknown. No base-level quality is on record; no much larger clone is a single base apart. TCRbeta CDR3 regions were sequenced with the immunoSEQ Assay. After extraction, genomic DNA underwent amplification by bias-controlled multiplex PCR, followed by high-throughput sequencing. On the study's bioinformatics: To quantify the absolute abundance of every unique TCRbeta CDR3 region, sequences were collapsed and filtered. T cell fraction was estimated by normalization of TCRbeta template counts to usable DNA, with usable DNA being measured through amplification of reference genes present in all nucleated cells. Repertoire TCRs were annotated as SARS-CoV-2-specific when V gene, CDR3 amino acid sequence and J gene were exactly matched to a known reactive TCR set. MIRA supplied the reference SARS-CoV-2 TCR set, which was filtered for enrichment in COVID-19-positive ImmuneCODE repertoires so that public or cross-reactive TCRs were removed. Using the MIRA antigens, annotated TCRs were further analysed by specific ORF or by position within an ORF. Depth was the summed frequency of annotated unique rearrangements, while breadth was defined as annotated unique rearrangements over total unique productive rearrangements. Two-sided Wilcoxon rank-sum tests were used to compare TCR breadth between groups. Entries here come from immuneACCESS through TCRdb and include only in-frame sequences with V and J called. Some clones fail to appear in such tables; in the studies checked, an unresolved V gene covers under half of the shortfall, and the cause of the remainder is unknown. V, J and clone size were drawn from that table, and D and trimming were deduced from the DNA. In this sample the table shows hundreds of thousands of clones, around 87% of which occur a single time. The ten largest clones capture approximately 3.3% of the sample.

The specimen comprised peripheral blood, sampled in a trial of Ad26.COV2.S vaccine versus placebo. This TCR came from a person between 18 and 60 years old who received the Ad26.COV2.S COVID-19 vaccine or a placebo.

The nucleotide sequence is given as TGTGCCAGCAGCACGGGGACAGGGATCACTAATGAAAAACTGTTTTTT. Translated, this gives CASSTGTGITNEKLFF. Recombination connected TRBV11-2 to TRBJ1-4, and 9 bases in between align with TRBD1. The CDR3, cysteine through phenylalanine, is 16 amino acids long. CDR3 DNA only is kept here, 48 bases in frame from base 1. Reading the germline V gene gives CDR1 SGHAT and CDR2 FQNNGV. Unmatched junction bases come to 6, with V trimmed by 5 bases and J by 2 bases.